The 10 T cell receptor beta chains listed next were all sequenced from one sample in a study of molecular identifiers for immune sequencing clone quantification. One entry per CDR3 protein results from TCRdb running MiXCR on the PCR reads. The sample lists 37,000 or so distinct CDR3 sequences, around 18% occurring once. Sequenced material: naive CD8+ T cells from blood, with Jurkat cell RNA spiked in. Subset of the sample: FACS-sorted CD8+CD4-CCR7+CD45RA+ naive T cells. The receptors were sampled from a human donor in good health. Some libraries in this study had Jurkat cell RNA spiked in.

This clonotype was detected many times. CDR3 region: CATSPGEGNSPLHF. The CDR3 DNA reads as TGTGCCACCAGCCCGGGAGAGGGGAACTCACCCCTCCACTTT. The chain couples TRBV15 to TRBJ1-6, with a tentative D call TRBD1 (5 bases). This CDR3 has 14 residues. CDR1 is LNHNV, CDR2 YYDKDF, per germline (reference sequence). Trimming took off 5 bases at V and 10 bases at J, with 15 bases between the two ends.

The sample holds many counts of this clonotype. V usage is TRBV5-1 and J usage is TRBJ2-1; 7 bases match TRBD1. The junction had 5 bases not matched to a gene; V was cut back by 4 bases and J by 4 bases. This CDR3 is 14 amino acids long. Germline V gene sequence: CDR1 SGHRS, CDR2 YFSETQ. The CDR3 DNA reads TGCGCCAGCAGCCACCGGGACAGATACAATGAGCAGTTCTTC. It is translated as CASSHRDRYNEQFF.

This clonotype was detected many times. The CDR3 sequence is CASSLDSYEQYF. CDR3 nucleotides: TGTGCCAGCAGTTTAGACTCCTACGAGCAGTACTTC. The chain uses TRBV12-3 or TRBV12-4 and TRBJ2-7; D unresolved. Deletions cut 1 base from V and 0 bases from J, with 1 base between. The CDR3 has 12 residues.

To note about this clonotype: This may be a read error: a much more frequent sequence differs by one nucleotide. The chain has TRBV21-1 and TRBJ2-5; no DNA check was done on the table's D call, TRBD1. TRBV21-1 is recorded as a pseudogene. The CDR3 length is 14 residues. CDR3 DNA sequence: TGTGCCAGCAGCAAGGGGACAGGGGTGGAGACCCAGTGCTTC. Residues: CASSKGTGVETQCF.

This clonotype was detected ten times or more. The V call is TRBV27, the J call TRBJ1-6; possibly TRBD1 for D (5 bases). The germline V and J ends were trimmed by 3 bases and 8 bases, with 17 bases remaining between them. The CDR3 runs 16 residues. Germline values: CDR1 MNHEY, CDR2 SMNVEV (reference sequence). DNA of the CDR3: TGTGCCAGCAGTTTCGCAGGGTGGGGTTCTGATTCACCCCTCCACTTT. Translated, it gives CASSFAGWGSDSPLHF.

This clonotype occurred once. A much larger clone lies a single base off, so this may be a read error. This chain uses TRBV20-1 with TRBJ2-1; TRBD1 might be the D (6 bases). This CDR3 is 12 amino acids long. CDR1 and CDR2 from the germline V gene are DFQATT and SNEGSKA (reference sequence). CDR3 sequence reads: CSARNRENEQSF. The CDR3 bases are TGCAGTGCTAGAAACAGGGAAAATGAGCAGTCCTTC.

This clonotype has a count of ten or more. CDR3 DNA sequence: TGTGCCAGCAGCTCTAGGTTGCGGATCCAAGAGACCCAGTACTTC. It codes for CASSSRLRIQETQYF. J is TRBJ2-5 and V is TRBV6-5, with D unresolved. The V end lost 6 bases, the J end lost 1 base, and 15 bases lay between the germline ends. The CDR3 length is 15 residues. Germline CDR1 MNHEY, CDR2 SVGAGI.

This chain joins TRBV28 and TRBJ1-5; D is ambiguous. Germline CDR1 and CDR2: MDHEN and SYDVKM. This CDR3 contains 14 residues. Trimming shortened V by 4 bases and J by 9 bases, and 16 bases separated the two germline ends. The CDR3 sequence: CASSSRVPPRPQHF. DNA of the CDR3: TGTGCCAGCAGTTCGAGGGTCCCCCCGCGGCCCCAGCATTTT.

The CDR3 bases are TGCAGCGTTGTTGGGACTAGAAACAATGAGCAGTTCTTC. It translates to CSVVGTRNNEQFF. The V gene is TRBV29-1, the J gene TRBJ2-1, with 8 bases aligning to TRBD2. J was trimmed by 5 bases and V by 4 bases; bases with no gene match: 4. The CDR3 loop spans 13 amino acids. The germline V gene has CDR1 SQVTM and CDR2 ANQGSEA.

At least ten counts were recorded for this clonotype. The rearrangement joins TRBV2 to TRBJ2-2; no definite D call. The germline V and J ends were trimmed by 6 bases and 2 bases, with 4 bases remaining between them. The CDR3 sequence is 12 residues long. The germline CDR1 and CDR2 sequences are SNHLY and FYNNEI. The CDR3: CASRDNTGELFF. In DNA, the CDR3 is TGTGCCAGCAGGGATAACACCGGGGAGCTGTTTTTT.